This T cell receptor beta chain was retrieved from a study of spatial heterogeneity in lung cancer (dated by TCRdb to between 2018 and 2021). The study in broad terms: Beta-chain transcripts were consistently detected in greater numbers than alpha-chain transcripts, which likely reflected higher beta-chain transcript abundance. Both alpha and beta chains were TCR-sequenced in samples taken at surgery, namely 220 tumor regions, more than 62 matched nontumor lung samples and some 53 PBMC samples. The study quantitatively compared TCR alpha and beta repertoires across multiple tumor regions, matched nontumor lung and blood in non-small cell lung cancer. In the raw uncorrected reads, each unique combination of TCR and UMI appeared more than ten times on average. Nonsynonymous mutation counts, determined by whole-exome sequencing of tumor tissue, were related to TCR repertoire features. Overall study outcomes, separate from this receptor: Additional single-cell paired TCR alpha and beta sequencing was considered necessary to confirm, at a functional level, the hypothesis that regional TCRs recognize regional mutations. Ubiquitous expanded tumor TCRs were detected in blood more often at tumor resection than at routine follow-up.

The label giving this sample's time point can be read as: sample taken at primary tumor resection. The donors were some 76 patients from the lung TRACERx cohort who had early-stage, untreated non-small cell lung cancer. For TCR sequencing, whole RNA was extracted from tumor and nontumor lung tissue, or from cryopreserved PBMC samples, and no cell sorting was done. Patients were selected for TCR sequencing only if sufficient RNA was available from at least two tumor regions. CDR1 and CDR2, per the germline V gene, are SGHRS and YFSETQ. Trimming removed 2 bases from V and 0 bases from J, leaving 11 bases between the germline ends. The CDR3 runs 16 amino acids, cysteine and phenylalanine included. Only the CDR3 region is kept as DNA, spanning 48 bases read in frame from base 1. Library creation used 5' RACE. Instrument used: NextSeq 500. To allow correction of PCR and sequencing errors, the TCR library protocol tagged every TCR cDNA molecule with a unique molecular identifier. Under the source paper's analysis protocol: Decombinator tools were used for TCR identification, UMI-based error correction and CDR3 extraction. Expanded TCRs were defined as those above a frequency of 2 per 1,000, corresponding to the top 1% of the tumor frequency distribution. Renyi diversity was calculated using the R vegan package after each repertoire was subsampled 100 times to 5,000 TCRs. CDR3 similarity networks were constructed using string-kernel similarity of amino acid triplets, with links drawn between CDR3s whose pairwise similarity was above 0.82. The raw public data were reprocessed by TCRdb itself: fastp quality trimming at Q25, MiXCR clonotype calling, in-frame beta chains only. A single entry per CDR3 protein holds the most common genes and DNA from its merged rows. None of the V and J calls come from the authors' own analysis; TCRdb made them. In all, the sample holds about 92,000 distinct CDR3 sequences, and more than 10% of those were seen once. The ten largest clones capture about two fifths of the sample.

This clonotype turned up a few times. Its recognized antigen is unknown. Base qualities are missing; no much larger clone stands one base away. This material consisted of PBMCs, taken at surgery. Recombination joined TRBV5-1 with TRBJ2-2, with no reliable assignment of the D segment. The TCR comes from a male donor with early-stage non-small cell lung cancer. Here the CDR3 is given as CASSLDIQTNTGELFF. The DNA sequence is as follows: TGCGCCAGCAGCTTAGACATACAGACGAACACCGGGGAGCTGTTTTTT.